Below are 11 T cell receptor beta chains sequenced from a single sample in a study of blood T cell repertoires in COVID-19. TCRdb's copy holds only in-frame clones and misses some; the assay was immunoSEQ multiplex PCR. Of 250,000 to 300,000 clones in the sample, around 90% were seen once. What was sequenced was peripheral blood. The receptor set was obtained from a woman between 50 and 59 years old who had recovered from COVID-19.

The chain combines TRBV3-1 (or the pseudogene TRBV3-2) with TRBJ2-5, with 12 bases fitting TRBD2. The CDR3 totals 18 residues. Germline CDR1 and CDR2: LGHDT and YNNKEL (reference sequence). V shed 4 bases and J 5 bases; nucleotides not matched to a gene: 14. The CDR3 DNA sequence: TGTGCCAGCAGCCTAACTCCGAGGACTAGCGGGGACGCGGAGACCCAGTACTTC. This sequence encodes CASSLTPRTSGDAETQYF.

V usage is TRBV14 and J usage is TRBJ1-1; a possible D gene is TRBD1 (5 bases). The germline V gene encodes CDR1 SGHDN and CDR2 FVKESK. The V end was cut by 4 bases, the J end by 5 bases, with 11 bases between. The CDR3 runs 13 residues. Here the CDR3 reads CASSPFGGTEAFF. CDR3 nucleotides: TGTGCCAGCAGCCCATTTGGGGGGACTGAAGCTTTCTTT.

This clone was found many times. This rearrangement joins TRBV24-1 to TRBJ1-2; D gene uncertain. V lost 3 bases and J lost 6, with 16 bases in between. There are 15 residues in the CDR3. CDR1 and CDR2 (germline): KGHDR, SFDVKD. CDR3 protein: CATSDANPGKNGYTF. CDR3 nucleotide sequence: TGTGCCACCAGTGATGCCAACCCAGGAAAAAATGGCTACACCTTC.

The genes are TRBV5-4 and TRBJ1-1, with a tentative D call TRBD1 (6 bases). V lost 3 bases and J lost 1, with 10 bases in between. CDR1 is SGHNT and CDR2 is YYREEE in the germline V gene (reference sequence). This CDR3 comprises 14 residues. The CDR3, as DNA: TGTGCCAGCAGCTACCGGACAGAGAACACTGAAGCTTTCTTT. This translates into CASSYRTENTEAFF.

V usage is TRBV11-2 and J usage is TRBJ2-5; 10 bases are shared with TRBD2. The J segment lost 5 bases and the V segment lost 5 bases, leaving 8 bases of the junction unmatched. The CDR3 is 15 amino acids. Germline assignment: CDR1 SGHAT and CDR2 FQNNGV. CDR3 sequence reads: CASSMIAGGRETQYF. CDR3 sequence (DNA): TGTGCCAGCAGCATGATAGCGGGGGGCCGGGAGACCCAGTACTTC.

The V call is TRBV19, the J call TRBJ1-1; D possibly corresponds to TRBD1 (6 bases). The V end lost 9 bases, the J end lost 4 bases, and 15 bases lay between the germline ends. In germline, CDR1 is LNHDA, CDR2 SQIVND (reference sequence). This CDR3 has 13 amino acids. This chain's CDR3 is CASKEGGRTEAFF. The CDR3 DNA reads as TGTGCCAGCAAGGAAGGGGGACGCACTGAAGCTTTCTTT.

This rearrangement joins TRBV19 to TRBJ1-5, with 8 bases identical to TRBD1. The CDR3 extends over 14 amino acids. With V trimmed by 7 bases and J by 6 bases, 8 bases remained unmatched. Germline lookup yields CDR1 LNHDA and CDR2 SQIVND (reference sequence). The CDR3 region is CASNRDRTGQPQHF. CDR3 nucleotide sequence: TGTGCCAGTAACCGGGACAGGACGGGTCAGCCCCAGCATTTT.

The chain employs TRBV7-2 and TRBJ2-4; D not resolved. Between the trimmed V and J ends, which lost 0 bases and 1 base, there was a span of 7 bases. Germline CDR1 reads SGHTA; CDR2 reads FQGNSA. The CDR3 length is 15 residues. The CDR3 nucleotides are TGTGCCAGCAGCTTAGCGTTGCAGGCCAAAAACATTCAGTACTTC. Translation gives CASSLALQAKNIQYF.

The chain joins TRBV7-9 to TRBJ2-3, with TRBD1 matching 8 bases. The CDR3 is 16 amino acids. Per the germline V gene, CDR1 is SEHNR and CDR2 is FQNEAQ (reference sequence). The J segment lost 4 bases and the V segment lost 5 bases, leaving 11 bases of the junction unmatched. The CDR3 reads CASSRRDRLLADTQYF. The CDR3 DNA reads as TGTGCCAGCAGCAGACGGGACAGGCTATTGGCAGATACGCAGTATTTT.

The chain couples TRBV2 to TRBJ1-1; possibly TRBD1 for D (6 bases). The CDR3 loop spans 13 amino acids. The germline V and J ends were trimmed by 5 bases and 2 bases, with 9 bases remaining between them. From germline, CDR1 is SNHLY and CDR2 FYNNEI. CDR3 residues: CASSQDSNTEAFF. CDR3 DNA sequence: TGTGCCAGCAGTCAGGACAGTAACACTGAAGCTTTCTTT.

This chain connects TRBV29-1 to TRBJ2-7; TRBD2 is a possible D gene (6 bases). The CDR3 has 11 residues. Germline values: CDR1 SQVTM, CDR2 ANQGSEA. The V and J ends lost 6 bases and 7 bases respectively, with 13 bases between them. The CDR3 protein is CSVSWDFEQYF. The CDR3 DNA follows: TGCAGCGTCAGTTGGGACTTTGAGCAGTACTTC.